This TCR beta chain was identified in a study of OX40 agonist ivuxolimab in advanced cancers. As for the study in general: Eligibility admitted prior anti-PD-1, anti-PD-L1 or anti-CTLA-4 therapy; about 39% had some.

The study, taken as a whole, reports: At 0.1 to 3.0 mg/kg and by week 6, clonal expansion occurred in CD4+ and CD8+ blood T cells.

Repertoires were generated with immunoSEQ multiplex PCR, while TCRdb's copy carries only in-frame clones and drops some. The sample has more than 100,000 clones; 75% to 95% are singletons. The germline CDR1 and CDR2 sequences are SNHLY and FYNNEI. V was trimmed by 3 bases and J by 2 bases, leaving 13 bases between them. The CDR3 has 15 amino acids. Points on this clone: Antigen: not known.

The TCR was taken from an adult with an advanced solid tumor such as melanoma, head and neck, liver or kidney cancer. Sequencing was performed on CD4+ or CD8+ T cells sorted from blood, taken in a trial of the OX40 agonist ivuxolimab. The chain recombines TRBV2 with TRBJ1-1; D unresolved. CDR3 coding DNA: TGTGCCAGCAGTGACTCTAGACGGATCAACACTGAAGCTTTCTTT. This encodes CASSDSRRINTEAFF.